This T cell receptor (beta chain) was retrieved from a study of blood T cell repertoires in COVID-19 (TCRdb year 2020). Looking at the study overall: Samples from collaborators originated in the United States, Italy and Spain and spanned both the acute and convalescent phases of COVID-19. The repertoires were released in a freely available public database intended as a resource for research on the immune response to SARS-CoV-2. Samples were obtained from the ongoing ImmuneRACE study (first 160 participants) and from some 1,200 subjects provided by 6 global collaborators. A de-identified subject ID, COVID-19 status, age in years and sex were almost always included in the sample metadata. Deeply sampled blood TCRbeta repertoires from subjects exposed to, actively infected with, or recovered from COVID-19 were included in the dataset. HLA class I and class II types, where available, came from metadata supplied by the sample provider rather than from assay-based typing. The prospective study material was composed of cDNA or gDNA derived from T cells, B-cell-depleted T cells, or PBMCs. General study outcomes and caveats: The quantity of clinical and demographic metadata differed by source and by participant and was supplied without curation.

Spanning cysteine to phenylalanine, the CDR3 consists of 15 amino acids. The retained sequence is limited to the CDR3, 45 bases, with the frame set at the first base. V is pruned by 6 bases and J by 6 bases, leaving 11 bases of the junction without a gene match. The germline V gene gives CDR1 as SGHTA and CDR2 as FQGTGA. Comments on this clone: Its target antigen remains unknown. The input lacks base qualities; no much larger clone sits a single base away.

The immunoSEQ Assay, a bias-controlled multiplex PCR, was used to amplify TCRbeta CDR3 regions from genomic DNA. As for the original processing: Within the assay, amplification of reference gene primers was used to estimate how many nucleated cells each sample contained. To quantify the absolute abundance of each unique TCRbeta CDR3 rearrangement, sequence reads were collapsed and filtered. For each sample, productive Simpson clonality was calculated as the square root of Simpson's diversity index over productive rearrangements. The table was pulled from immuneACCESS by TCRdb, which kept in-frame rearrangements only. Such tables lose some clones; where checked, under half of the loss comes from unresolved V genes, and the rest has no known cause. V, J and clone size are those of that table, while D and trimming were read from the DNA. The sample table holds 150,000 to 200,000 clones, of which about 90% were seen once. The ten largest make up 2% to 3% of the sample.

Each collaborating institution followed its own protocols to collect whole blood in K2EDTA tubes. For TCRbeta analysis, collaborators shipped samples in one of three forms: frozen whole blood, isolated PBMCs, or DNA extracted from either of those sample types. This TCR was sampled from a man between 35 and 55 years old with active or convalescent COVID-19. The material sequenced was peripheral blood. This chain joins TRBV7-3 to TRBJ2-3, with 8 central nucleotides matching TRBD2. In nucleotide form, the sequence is TGTGCCAGCAGTCGCCCAAGCGGGGGTGGGGATACGCAGTATTTT. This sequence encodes CASSRPSGGGDTQYF.